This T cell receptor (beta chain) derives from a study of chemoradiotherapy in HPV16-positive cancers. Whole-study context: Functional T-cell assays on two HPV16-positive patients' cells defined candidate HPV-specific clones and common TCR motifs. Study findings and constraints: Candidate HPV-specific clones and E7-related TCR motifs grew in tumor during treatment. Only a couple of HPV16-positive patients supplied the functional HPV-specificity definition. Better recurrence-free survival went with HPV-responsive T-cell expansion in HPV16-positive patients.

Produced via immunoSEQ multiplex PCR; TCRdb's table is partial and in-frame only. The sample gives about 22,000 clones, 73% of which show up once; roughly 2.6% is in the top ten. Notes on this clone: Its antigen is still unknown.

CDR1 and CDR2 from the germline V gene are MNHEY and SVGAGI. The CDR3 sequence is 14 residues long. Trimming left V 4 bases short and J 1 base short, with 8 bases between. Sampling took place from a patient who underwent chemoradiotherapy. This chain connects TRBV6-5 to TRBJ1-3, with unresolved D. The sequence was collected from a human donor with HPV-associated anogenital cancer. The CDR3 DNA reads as TGTGCCAGCAGTTTCACGGATTCTGGAAACACCATATATTTT. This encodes CASSFTDSGNTIYF.